The source of this T cell receptor beta chain is a study of T cells in Graves' hyperthyroidism and ophthalmopathy. Study conclusions and caveats: Researchers found most expanded thyroid clonotypes above 0.001 in blood as well.

Graves' hyperthyroidism is called stable when ophthalmopathy does not progress within 18 months. Diagnosis relied on clinical symptoms, serum thyroxine and TRAb, thyroid ultrasound and orbital computed tomography. The CDR3 is 14 residues long. Germline V gene data show CDR1 as MNHNS and CDR2 as SASEGT. With 6 bases removed from V and 4 bases from J, the gap between germline ends came to 15 bases. Authors of the study amplified TCR beta CDR3 regions from RNA transcripts. The HTBI primer set served for first-round RT-PCR of the TCR CDR3. TCRdb reprocessed the multiplex PCR reads via MiXCR and lists one record per CDR3 protein. The sample has around 480,000 distinct CDR3 sequences, under 15% seen once. Remarks on this clonotype: Its cognate antigen is unknown.

The chain combines TRBV6-1 with TRBJ1-2; TRBD1 is a possible D gene (6 bases). The source of this sequence is a woman aged 18-29 years with Graves' hyperthyroidism. The sample comprised blood. The CDR3 DNA sequence: TGTGCCAGCAGCCTCGGTCTAGGGGGCTATGGCTACACCTTC. Its protein is CASSLGLGGYGYTF.